A single sample is the source of the 22 T cell receptor beta chains below, sequenced in a study of blood T cell repertoires in COVID-19 (dated by TCRdb to the early 2020s). Libraries were made using the immunoSEQ multiplex PCR assay. TCRdb re-hosts the immuneACCESS table, in-frame sequences only. Its copies lack some clones; in the studies checked, an unresolved V gene accounts for under half of them, and the cause for the rest is not known. The sample has about 150,000 clones on record, around 90% of them singletons. The ten largest clonotypes hold about 4.2% of the sample. The material sequenced was peripheral blood. Receptor source: a woman in her sixties or seventies with active or convalescent COVID-19.

The rearrangement uses TRBV18 and TRBJ1-2; D may be TRBD1 (6 bases). Germline CDR1 reads KGHSH; CDR2 reads LQKENI. V shed 2 bases and J shed 4 bases, with 11 bases lying between them. The CDR3 has 14 residues. The CDR3 DNA follows: TGTGCCAGCTCACCAACCACAGGGATCTATGGCTACACCTTC. It is translated as CASSPTTGIYGYTF.

The rearrangement links TRBV5-4 to TRBJ1-2; a possible D gene is TRBD1 (5 bases). This CDR3 is built from 14 residues. The V gene lost 4 bases and the J gene lost 0 bases, with 10 bases spanning the gap. Germline CDR1 is SGHNT and CDR2 is YYREEE (reference sequence). In DNA form, the CDR3 reads TGTGCCAGCAGCCCGGACACTGCTAACTATGGCTACACCTTC. This sequence encodes CASSPDTANYGYTF.

The chain carries TRBV10-2 and TRBJ1-1, with 8 positions matching TRBD1. Trimming cost V 6 bases and J 7 bases; bases outside gene matches: 4. Germline-derived CDR1 and CDR2 are WSHSY and SAAADI. The CDR3 length is 12 residues. This CDR3 reads CASSHGQGEAFF. In nucleotides, the CDR3 is TGCGCCAGCAGCCACGGACAGGGTGAAGCTTTCTTT.

The V call is TRBV4-3, the J call TRBJ2-3; 7 bases fit TRBD2. Germline V gene sequence: CDR1 LGHNA, CDR2 YSLEER. This CDR3 region has 20 residues. V lost 3 bases, J lost 0 bases, and 18 bases stayed unmatched. CDR3 DNA sequence: TGCGCCAGCAGCCAGACCCCCCGGATGAGCGGGGCCTCTAGCACAGATACGCAGTATTTT. Residues: CASSQTPRMSGASSTDTQYF.

This clone was seen only once. CDR3 DNA: TGTGCCAGCAGCTTGGGATCCGGTGCAGGGGCCAACGTCCTGACTTTC. Its protein product is CASSLGSGAGANVLTF. The chain employs TRBV5-8 and TRBJ2-6; D gene uncertain. The CDR3 is 16 amino acids. V gave up 0 bases and J gave up 4 bases, with 11 bases separating them. The germline CDR1 and CDR2 sequences are SGHTS and YDEGEE.

The V call is TRBV3-1 (or the pseudogene TRBV3-2), the J call TRBJ2-3; D possibly corresponds to TRBD1 (6 bases). This CDR3 contains 16 residues. The germline V and J ends were trimmed by 4 bases and 0 bases, with 14 bases remaining between them. CDR1 and CDR2 (germline): LGHDT, YNNKEL (reference sequence). The CDR3 DNA is TGTGCCAGCAGCCCCTTCAGGCAGGGGAGCACAGATACGCAGTATTTT. Protein sequence: CASSPFRQGSTDTQYF.

V is TRBV15 and J is TRBJ2-5, with TRBD2 matching over 10 bases. The germline V gene encodes CDR1 LNHNV and CDR2 YYDKDF (reference sequence). The CDR3 has 15 amino acids. J lost 5 bases, V lost 3 bases, and 6 bases had no gene match. CDR3 in DNA: TGTGCCACCAGCAGGGTAGCGGGGGGAGGGGAGACCCAGTACTTC. It yields the protein CATSRVAGGGETQYF.

This clone was seen once. The J gene is TRBJ2-3, the V gene TRBV2, with 12 bases aligning to TRBD2. This CDR3 is built from 18 residues. The germline gives CDR1 SNHLY, CDR2 FYNNEI. V lost 5 bases, J lost 3 bases, and 12 bases stayed unmatched. Here the CDR3 reads CASSSLAGGSISTDTQYF. The DNA of the CDR3 is TGTGCCAGCAGTTCACTAGCGGGGGGAAGTATCTCTACAGATACGCAGTATTTT. Full variable domain (rest looked up from reference TRBV2 and TRBJ2-3): EPEVTQTPSHQVTQMGQEVILRCVPISNHLYFYWYRQILGQKVEFLVSFYNNEISEKSEIFDDQFSVERPDGSNFTLKIRSTKLEDSAMYFCASSSLAGGSISTDTQYFGPGTRLTVL.

The chain recombines TRBV5-1 with TRBJ1-1; possible D gene TRBD1, 6 bases. CDR3 size: 15 residues. CDR1 is SGHRS, CDR2 YFSETQ, per germline. The V gene lost 7 bases and the J gene lost 1 base, with 17 bases spanning the gap. The CDR3 DNA is TGCGCCAGCCAGAGTGAGACAGGCTCGAACACTGAAGCTTTCTTT. Encoded protein: CASQSETGSNTEAFF.

The V call is TRBV7-9, the J call TRBJ2-7, with TRBD2 matching over 13 bases. Trimming cost V 4 bases and J 7 bases; bases outside gene matches: 4. The CDR3 spans 14 residues. The germline V gene encodes CDR1 SEHNR and CDR2 FQNEAQ (reference sequence). CDR3 in amino acids: CASSSGGLAGEQYF. CDR3 DNA sequence: TGTGCCAGCAGCTCAGGGGGACTAGCGGGGGAGCAGTACTTC.

A remark on this clone: The junction shows a germline mismatch at one end, possibly a read error. The chain recombines TRBV20-1 with TRBJ2-5; a possible D gene is TRBD1 (6 bases). CDR1 DFQATT and CDR2 SNEGSKA come from the germline V gene (reference sequence). The CDR3 sequence is 11 residues long. The DNA of the CDR3 is TGCAGTGCGACGGGACAAGGGACCCAGTACTTC. It translates to CSATGQGTQYF.

The chain combines TRBV18 with TRBJ2-1; TRBD2 is a possible D gene (6 bases). The germline V gene encodes CDR1 KGHSH and CDR2 LQKENI. Deletions cut 4 bases from V and 1 base from J, with 11 bases between. The CDR3 extends over 15 amino acids. CDR3 sequence: CASSLRGSSYNEQFF. The CDR3 DNA follows: TGTGCCAGCTCACTACGGGGGTCGTCCTACAATGAGCAGTTCTTC.

The CDR3 loop reads CSVHLPGRMNTEAFF. CDR3 sequence (DNA): TGCAGCGTTCACCTCCCAGGTCGGATGAACACTGAAGCTTTCTTT. The chain carries TRBV29-1 and TRBJ1-1; D not resolved. V was clipped by 5 bases and J by 0 bases, with 16 bases between them. Germline CDR1 reads SQVTM; CDR2 reads ANQGSEA. The CDR3 runs to 15 residues.

The J gene is TRBJ2-7, the V gene TRBV6-5, with 7 positions matching TRBD1. With 2 bases clipped from V and 4 bases from J, the junction kept 5 bases outside the gene matches. Germline V lookup: CDR1 MNHEY, CDR2 SVGAGI. This CDR3 region has 14 residues. DNA for the CDR3: TGTGCCAGCAGTTACGGGACAGACTATTACGAGCAGTACTTC. Protein product: CASSYGTDYYEQYF.

The chain carries TRBV5-4 and TRBJ1-2; D is possibly TRBD1 (5 bases). CDR1 SGHNT and CDR2 YYREEE come from the germline V gene (reference sequence). The CDR3 is 14 residues long. V was cut by 0 bases and J by 6 bases, with 12 bases left in between. The CDR3 reads CASSLGQPIDGYTF. The CDR3 DNA reads as TGTGCCAGCAGCTTGGGACAGCCGATTGATGGCTACACCTTC.

This clone was detected a few times. The chain carries TRBV4-1 and TRBJ1-2, with D possibly TRBD1 on 5 matching bases. V was pared by 4 bases and J by 5 bases, with 17 bases between. The CDR3 consists of 15 residues. The V gene's germline CDR1 is MGHRA and CDR2 YSYEKL. CDR3 sequence: CASSPAGRTIYGYTF. The CDR3 region has the DNA TGCGCCAGCAGCCCGGCGGGACGGACGATTTATGGCTACACCTTC.

This clone was seen once. V gene TRBV6-2 or TRBV6-3 combines with J gene TRBJ1-1; D is ambiguous. Germline V gives CDR1 MNHEY, CDR2 SVGEGT. CDR3 length: 12 residues. Trimming pared 4 bases from V and 0 bases from J, leaving 3 bases between. The CDR3, as DNA: TGTGCCAGCAGTTCTGTGAACACTGAAGCTTTCTTT. Translation gives CASSSVNTEAFF.

This chain links TRBV28 with TRBJ2-2; TRBD2 aligns across 9 bases. Losses at the gene ends were 3 bases for V and 4 bases for J; bases not matched to a gene: 15. CDR1 is MDHEN, CDR2 SYDVKM, per germline. The CDR3 extends over 19 amino acids. The CDR3 spells CASSFRRKAGGRGTGELFF. The CDR3 coding sequence is TGTGCCAGCAGTTTCCGGCGGAAAGCGGGGGGCCGAGGCACCGGGGAGCTGTTTTTT.

The CDR3: CASSTALRQGYDTDTQYF. The CDR3 DNA is TGTGCCAGCAGCACCGCCCTAAGGCAGGGCTATGACACAGATACGCAGTATTTT. This chain connects TRBV6-2 or TRBV6-3 to TRBJ2-3; D may be TRBD1 (5 bases). V was cut by 6 bases and J by 2 bases, with 24 bases left in between. Germline CDR1 is MNHEY and CDR2 is SVGEGT. The CDR3 extends over 18 amino acids.

The rearrangement joins TRBV12-3 or TRBV12-4 to TRBJ1-3, with D maybe TRBD1 (5 bases). CDR3 length: 11 amino acids. CDR3 loop: CAGGSGNTIYF. The DNA of the CDR3 is TGTGCGGGGGGGTCTGGAAACACCATATATTTT.

The chain has TRBV9 and TRBJ1-4; TRBD1 agrees at 10 bases. The CDR3 covers 15 residues. Trimming cost V 4 bases and J 8 bases; bases outside gene matches: 8. Germline CDR1 reads SGDLS; CDR2 reads YYNGEE. CDR3 loop: CASSPEVGQGEKLFF. The DNA of the CDR3 is TGTGCCAGCAGCCCTGAAGTGGGACAGGGGGAAAAACTGTTTTTT.

This clone was counted between two and nine times. V and J are TRBV19 and TRBJ1-6; no reliable D call. V lost 9 bases, J lost 4 bases, and 13 bases lay in between. Germline V gene data show CDR1 as LNHDA and CDR2 as SQIVND (reference sequence). The CDR3 is 14 residues long. CDR3 sequence: CASQSLRYNSPLHF. DNA for the CDR3: TGTGCCAGCCAGTCTTTACGATATAATTCACCCCTCCACTTT.